This T cell receptor (beta chain) was identified during a study of blood T cells in healthy people across ages (dated by TCRdb to 2013 to 2016). Study-level background: In model experiments, roughly one uniquely barcoded TCR beta cDNA molecule per two T cells was captured by template switching. Age-related changes in TCR beta repertoire diversity were measured in the study by deep sequencing normalized with unique cDNA molecular identifiers. Donors were grouped into four age groups: young (average about 15 years), middle-aged (over 35), aged (around 56) and long-lived (approximately 82). Using the same blood draw, the study looked at two additional independent replicas of 1 million unique cDNA reads for two donors, one aged 18 to 30 and the other aged 80 or older.

Study-wide conclusions, independent of this receptor: Compared with the aged group, the long-lived group had more naive CD4+ T cells, fewer expanded clones and increased TCR diversity, suggesting age selection. As age increased, observed TCR beta diversity per million T cells dropped in a roughly linear way, and a significant reduction was already evident by age 40. Estimates of total diversity from one million sequenced T cells were regarded as lower bounds and underestimates. Because profiling used bulk unsorted PBMCs, naive and antigen-experienced compartments could not be compared conclusively. Donor CMV infection status was unknown, potentially confounding age-related changes in expanded clonotypes. There was a strong correlation between observed TCR beta diversity and the percentage of naive T cells measured by flow cytometry.

Library preparation was by 5' RACE. Sequencing used an Illumina HiSeq 2500. A second roughly 7 to 12 cycle PCR used a sample-barcoded 5' primer and a J-beta primer mix. Each TCR beta cDNA molecule received a unique molecular identifier from a template-switch 5' adaptor carrying 12 random nucleotides. Each sample yielded at least 2.5 million CDR3-containing paired-end reads. All of the RNA was converted into first-strand cDNA using the Mint cDNA synthesis kit, with a TRBC-specific oligonucleotide serving as the primer. All cDNA was treated with uracil-DNA glycosylase and then went through a first 18-cycle PCR with the universal primers M1SS and BC2_uni_R. The paper's data handling went like this. For normalization, 1 million high-quality reads were randomly selected from each sample, with every read carrying a distinct molecular identifier. Instead of being binned into consensus sequences, reads with shared molecular identifiers were discarded. MiTCR, set to a Q25 quality threshold and the strictest error-elimination algorithm, was used for CDR3 identification, clonotype clustering and error correction. A nonparametric unseen species model using Euler transformation provided a lower-bound estimate of total TCR beta diversity. The public reads were reprocessed in TCRdb via fastp at Q25 and MiXCR, keeping in-frame beta chains. Under each unique CDR3 protein, matching rows form one entry showing the most common genes and DNA. Clone size and V and J calls follow TCRdb, not the original study. In all, the sample holds over a million distinct CDR3 sequences, and less than 25% of those were seen once. The ten most abundant clones make up approximately 0.7% of the sample.

The roughly 37 donors, aged 6 to 90 years, were systemically healthy Caucasian individuals from Russia. Each donor gave roughly 11 milliliters of peripheral blood, drawn into EDTA-treated Vacutainer tubes. Ficoll-Paque density-gradient centrifugation was used to isolate PBMCs, with at least 6.5 million obtained per sample. Trizol reagent was used to extract total RNA from PBMCs, with at least 6 micrograms per sample. For every donor, an aliquot of PBMCs went through flow cytometry to measure the percentages of naive CD45RAhigh/CD27high T cells. From cysteine to phenylalanine, the CDR3 is 14 amino acids long. The kept DNA is CDR3 alone, 42 bases in frame from the first base. V and J lose 6 bases and 6 bases, and a span of 15 bases separates them. The germline V gene sets CDR1 to MNHEY and CDR2 to SVGAGI. About this clonotype itself: It has no known antigen specificity. No much larger clonotype is one base removed from it; base qualities were not supplied.

The sample was also reused in another study, on T cells of mothers and their children. The second publication reports: Nine systemically healthy Caucasian individuals, comprising three mothers and their six children, were included as donors. cDNA synthesis consumed the entire amount of extracted RNA, loaded at approximately 1.6 ug RNA in each 15 ul reaction. In the second PCR, sample barcodes and 2-4 random nucleotides were introduced via the M1S primer. More than 8 million TCR beta CDR3 reads were obtained from each mother, and millions of reads were obtained from each child. Thymic selection shapes the output of TCR recombination in a similar way in related and unrelated pairs, and inherited differences have a minor effect. Related mother-child pairs always showed normalized repertoire overlap that was slightly higher than in unrelated mother-child pairs, though the difference was never significant. With a sensitivity of approximately 96 clones per million clonotypes, no persistent microchimeric T cell clones were detected. To look for features that set related mother-child pairs apart from unrelated individuals, the researchers ran deep NGS to compare the TCR beta repertoires of mothers and children. Mothers averaged about 40 +/- 4 years of age and children averaged 11 +/- 4 years. Libraries were sequenced on Illumina HiSeq 2000 with 100+100 nt paired-end reads after adapter ligation with NEBNext reagents. To prevent cross-contamination, the mother and child libraries were prepared one month apart and sequenced in separate runs. Each donor had between roughly 450,000 and 2,100,000 distinct TCR beta clonotypes identified. Naive TCR beta clonotypes were estimated from low-frequency clonotypes matched to each donor's FACS-determined naive share, without sorting.

The rearrangement joined TRBV6-5 to TRBJ2-4, with no reliable assignment of the D segment. This receptor was obtained from a girl aged 2 to 9 in good health. Sequencing was performed on blood. The DNA is as follows: TGTGCCAGCAGACGGTCTGCCTTCGGAAACATTCAGTACTTC. The encoded protein is CASRRSAFGNIQYF.